The 2 T cell receptor beta chains listed next were all sequenced from one sample in a study of T cells after yellow fever vaccination. One entry per CDR3 protein, called by TCRdb with MiXCR from the 5' RACE reads. The repertoire holds 150,000 or so distinct CDR3 sequences, with approximately 10% as singletons. The sample consisted of CD8+ T cells sorted from PBMCs, taken 45 days after the yellow fever booster vaccination. These receptors originate from a man aged 18 to 30 who received the YFV17D yellow fever vaccine.

This chain connects TRBV7-9 to TRBJ1-2, with TRBD1 as a possible D gene (5 bases). This CDR3 is built from 13 residues. Germline CDR1 reads SEHNR; CDR2 reads FQNEAQ (reference sequence). Between the trimmed V and J ends, which lost 7 bases and 8 bases, there was a span of 17 bases. CDR3 amino acids: CASTRRNRIGYTF. CDR3 nucleotide sequence: TGTGCCAGCACGCGACGGAACAGGATCGGCTACACCTTC.

This sequence joins TRBV28 and TRBJ2-5; 12 nucleotides align to TRBD2. After removal of 4 bases from V and 2 bases from J, the junction contained 14 bases not matched to a gene. The CDR3 covers 19 residues. Germline V gives CDR1 MDHEN, CDR2 SYDVKM. The CDR3 region has the DNA TGTGCCAGCAGTTCCTTTGGACTAGCGGGGACCCCGAGGCAAGAGACCCAGTACTTC. Residues: CASSSFGLAGTPRQETQYF.